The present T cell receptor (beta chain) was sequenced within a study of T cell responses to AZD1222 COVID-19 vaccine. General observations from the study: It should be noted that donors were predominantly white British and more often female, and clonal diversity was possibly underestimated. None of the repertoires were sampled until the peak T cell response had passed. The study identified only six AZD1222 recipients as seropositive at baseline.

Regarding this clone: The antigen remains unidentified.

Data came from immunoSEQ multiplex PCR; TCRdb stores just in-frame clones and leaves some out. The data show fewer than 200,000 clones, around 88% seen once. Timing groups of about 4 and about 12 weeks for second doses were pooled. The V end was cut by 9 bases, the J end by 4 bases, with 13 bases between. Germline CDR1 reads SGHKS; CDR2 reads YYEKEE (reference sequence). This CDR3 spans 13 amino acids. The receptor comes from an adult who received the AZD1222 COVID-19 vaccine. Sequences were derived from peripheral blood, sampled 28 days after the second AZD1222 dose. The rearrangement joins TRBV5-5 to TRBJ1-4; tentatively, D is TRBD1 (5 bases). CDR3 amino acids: CATRRDGNEKLFF. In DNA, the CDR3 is TGTGCCACGCGGCGGGACGGTAATGAAAAACTGTTTTTT.